This T cell receptor (beta chain) emerged from a study of blood T cell repertoires in COVID-19 (dated by TCRdb to 2020 to 2022). With respect to the entire study: Samples from collaborators originated in the United States, Italy and Spain and spanned both the acute and convalescent phases of COVID-19. The repertoires were released in a freely available public database intended as a resource for research on the immune response to SARS-CoV-2. Samples came from the ongoing ImmuneRACE study (first 160 participants) plus 1,254 subjects from 6 global collaborators. Nearly every sample came with metadata listing a de-identified subject ID, COVID-19 status, age in years and sex. HLA class I and class II types, where available, came from metadata supplied by the sample provider rather than from assay-based typing. Deeply sampled blood TCRbeta repertoires from subjects exposed to, actively infected with, or recovered from COVID-19 were included in the dataset. The prospective study material was composed of cDNA or gDNA derived from T cells, B-cell-depleted T cells, or PBMCs. Summary of the overall study and its limitations: The quantity of clinical and demographic metadata differed by source and by participant and was supplied without curation.

Counted from cysteine to phenylalanine, this CDR3 has 11 amino acids. Only the CDR3 DNA stays, 33 bases, in frame from base 1. Sequences KGHSH (CDR1) and LQKENI (CDR2) are obtained from the germline V gene. V is cut by 1 base and J by 6 bases, and the space between the germline ends is 4 bases. At one collaborating source in Seattle, patients were enrolled during active infection and were followed longitudinally through the course of disease. Whole blood was collected in K2EDTA tubes by collaborating institutions according to the institutions' own protocols. For TCRbeta analysis, collaborators shipped samples as frozen whole blood, isolated PBMCs, or DNA extracted from either of those sample types. For this clone: Its antigen target is currently unknown. Base quality data are lacking; no much larger clone is found one base away.

TCRbeta CDR3 regions were amplified from genomic DNA using the immunoSEQ Assay, a bias-controlled multiplex PCR. In the authors' own workflow: Within the assay, amplification of reference gene primers was used to estimate how many nucleated cells each sample contained. To quantify the absolute abundance of each unique TCRbeta CDR3 rearrangement, sequence reads were collapsed and filtered. For each sample, productive Simpson clonality was calculated as the square root of Simpson's diversity index over productive rearrangements. TCRdb limited this immuneACCESS table to in-frame rearrangements with V and J called. A share of clones is missing; checked studies link under half to unresolved V genes, and the rest is unexplained. V, J and clone size were drawn from that table, and D and trimming were deduced from the DNA. The table for this sample lists some 390,000 clones; around 87% of them were counted only once. The leading ten clones occupy about 2.5% of the sample.

This receptor chain uses TRBV18 and TRBJ2-7; the D gene lacks a confident call. The sequence derives from a woman aged 60 to 75 with COVID-19, enrolled during active disease. Sequencing used peripheral blood. CDR3 protein: CASSPLIEQYF. The nucleotide sequence reads TGTGCCAGCTCACCACTCATCGAGCAGTACTTC. This CDR3, with the reference TRBV18 and TRBJ2-7 proteins standing in past its ends, gives the full variable domain NAGVMQNPRHLVRRRGQEARLRCSPMKGHSHVYWYRQLPEEGLKFMVYLQKENIIDESGMPKERFSAEFPKEGPSILRIQQVVRGDSAAYFCASSPLIEQYFGPGTRLTVT.